The next 13 T cell receptor beta chains were all read from a single sample in a study of technical replicates of blood from four donors. Produced via immunoSEQ multiplex PCR; TCRdb's table is partial and in-frame only. This sample carries fewer than 95,000 clones, 90% to 95% of them seen once, and the ten largest clones take 0.25%. The sample taken for sequencing was T cells isolated from PBMCs. These receptors all stem from a human donor in good health.

This clone has a single count. This chain links TRBV6-4 with TRBJ1-1; 10 bases fit TRBD1. The germline V gene encodes CDR1 MRHNA and CDR2 SNTAGT. V was pared by 8 bases and J by 0 bases, with 9 bases of the junction left unmatched. The CDR3 spans 16 residues. CDR3 in DNA: TGTGCCAGCGACTCGGGACAGGGGAAACTGAACACTGAAGCTTTCTTT. This translates into CASDSGQGKLNTEAFF.

This chain uses TRBV28 with TRBJ2-3, with a tentative D call TRBD2 (6 bases). CDR3 length: 14 amino acids. CDR1 is MDHEN and CDR2 is SYDVKM in the germline V gene. The V and J ends lost 8 bases and 3 bases respectively, with 15 bases between them. DNA of the CDR3: TGTGCCAGCCCCCCGGGAGAAGTAACAGATACGCAGTATTTT. The encoded protein is CASPPGEVTDTQYF.

The chain employs TRBV10-1 and TRBJ1-4; 8 nucleotides line up with TRBD1. V shed 8 bases, J shed 11 bases, and the junction held 10 bases outside the gene matches. This CDR3 has 13 amino acids. Germline V CDR1 and CDR2: WNHNN, SYGVQD (reference sequence). The CDR3 here is CASQENTGGKLFF. CDR3 nucleotides: TGCGCCAGCCAAGAGAACACAGGGGGGAAACTGTTTTTT.

V gene TRBV6-5 combines with J gene TRBJ1-1; 8 positions agree with TRBD1. The CDR3 totals 15 residues. From germline, CDR1 is MNHEY and CDR2 SVGAGI. J gave up 4 bases and V 6 bases, and 10 bases lay outside the gene matches. Written as DNA, the CDR3 is TGTGCCAGCAGGCCTTCAGGGGGCGACGGCACTGAAGCTTTCTTT. The encoded protein is CASRPSGGDGTEAFF.

The chain recombines TRBV4-2 with TRBJ2-7; TRBD2 is a possible D gene (7 bases). The V gene lost 0 bases and the J gene lost 3 bases, with 12 bases spanning the gap. The CDR3 runs to 15 residues. The germline CDR1 and CDR2 sequences are LGHNA and YNFKEQ. The CDR3 here is CASSQDFGGLYEQYF. CDR3 bases: TGTGCCAGCAGCCAAGACTTCGGGGGGCTCTACGAGCAGTACTTC.

The chain has TRBV28 and TRBJ1-5; 7 positions match TRBD1. The germline gives CDR1 MDHEN, CDR2 SYDVKM. The CDR3 extends over 15 amino acids. V shed 7 bases and J 4 bases; nucleotides not matched to a gene: 10. Here the CDR3 reads CASTLGQPGNQPQHF. DNA for the CDR3: TGTGCCAGCACTCTGGGACAGCCAGGGAATCAGCCCCAGCATTTT.

This clone appeared once. This chain links TRBV4-1 with TRBJ2-2; the match to TRBD1 covers 7 bases. This CDR3 region has 17 residues. The germline gives CDR1 MGHRA, CDR2 YSYEKL. V shed 1 base and J 5 bases; nucleotides not matched to a gene: 10. The CDR3 loop is CASSQVKGAKGTGELFF. In DNA form, the CDR3 reads TGCGCCAGCAGCCAAGTTAAGGGGGCGAAGGGAACCGGGGAGCTGTTTTTT.

In this sample, this clone turned up once. V gene TRBV10-2 combines with J gene TRBJ2-2; 15 nucleotides align to TRBD2. With 8 bases clipped from V and 1 base from J, the junction kept 8 bases outside the gene matches. The CDR3 extends over 18 amino acids. Germline V gene sequence: CDR1 WSHSY, CDR2 SAAADI. This CDR3 is CASDSGLAGGLNTGELFF. CDR3 sequence (DNA): TGCGCCAGCGACTCAGGACTAGCGGGAGGGTTGAACACCGGGGAGCTGTTTTTT.

This chain uses TRBV29-1 with TRBJ1-2; a weak D match, TRBD1 (5 bases). Germline CDR1 SQVTM, CDR2 ANQGSEA. The CDR3 loop spans 13 amino acids. V was cut by 2 bases and J by 2 bases, with 9 bases left in between. The CDR3 bases are TGCAGCGTTGAACCGGCAGGGAACTATGGCTACACCTTC. Amino acid sequence: CSVEPAGNYGYTF.

The chain joins TRBV6-1 to TRBJ2-4; 10 bases agree with TRBD1. Germline V gives CDR1 MNHNS, CDR2 SASEGT. The CDR3 sequence is 14 residues long. Trimming removed 5 bases from V and 7 bases from J; junction bases left unmatched: 5. The CDR3 region is CASSSGTGANIQYF. Written as DNA, the CDR3 is TGTGCCAGCAGTTCCGGGACAGGGGCGAACATTCAGTACTTC.

The chain links TRBV2 to TRBJ1-3, with 7 bases lining up with TRBD1. The CDR3 consists of 15 residues. Trimming cost V 5 bases and J 0 bases; bases outside gene matches: 4. Germline V lookup: CDR1 SNHLY, CDR2 FYNNEI. In DNA form, the CDR3 reads TGTGCCAGCAGTAGAGGGGACAGCTCTGGAAACACCATATATTTT. As protein: CASSRGDSSGNTIYF.

The chain's CDR3 is CASRRGLDGYTF. The CDR3 coding sequence is TGTGCCAGCAGAAGAGGGTTGGATGGCTACACCTTC. The rearrangement joins TRBV6-5 to TRBJ1-2; no firm D call. The CDR3 sequence is 12 residues long. From germline, CDR1 is MNHEY and CDR2 SVGAGI. The V end was cut by 6 bases, the J end by 6 bases, with 11 bases between.

The CDR3 DNA is TGTGCCAGCAGCGTAGGGTCCGCGGGAGGGGCGGCAGATACGCAGTATTTT. Translated: CASSVGSAGGAADTQYF. The chain recombines TRBV9 with TRBJ2-3; TRBD2 matches at 9 bases. This CDR3 region has 17 residues. V lost 0 bases, J lost 4 bases, and 9 bases stayed unmatched. Germline lookup yields CDR1 SGDLS and CDR2 YYNGEE.